This is a list of T cell receptor beta chains from one sample in a study of cytomegalovirus exposure and HLA in healthy donors. This table comes from immunoSEQ multiplex PCR, and its TCRdb copy is limited to in-frame clones, with some not included. The sample records about 180,000 clones, 86% being singletons. Material for sequencing was PBMCs. The source of these receptors is a man younger than 30 in good health and CMV-seropositive. The CDR3 runs from the conserved cysteine through the conserved F or W. D genes are given only for firm matches. The size field is filled for only some rows; it gives once, few, many or a size class.

D: NA; size: NA; length: 13; J: TRBJ1-6; V: TRBV14; DNA: TGTGCCAGCAGCTTTTTCGGGGGTTCACCCCTCCACTTT; CDR3: CASSFFGGSPLHF
D: NA; size: NA; length: 14; J: TRBJ2-7; V: TRBV11-2; DNA: TGTGCCAGCAGCTTGTTAACTAGTGAGAGCGAGCAGTACTTC; CDR3: CASSLLTSESEQYF
D: NA; size: NA; length: 15; J: TRBJ2-1; V: TRBV9; DNA: TGTGCCAGCAGCGTAGAAGGGGGGGCCAACAATGAGCAGTTCTTC; CDR3: CASSVEGGANNEQFF
D: TRBD1; size: once; length: 13; J: TRBJ2-1; V: TRBV2; DNA: TGTGCCAGCAAGAGACAGGGCCACAATGAGCAGTTCTTC; CDR3: CASKRQGHNEQFF
D: NA; size: NA; length: 15; J: TRBJ2-7; V: TRBV4-3; DNA: TGCGCCAGCAGCCAAGATGGTTCTTTTACTTACGAGCAGTACTTC; CDR3: CASSQDGSFTYEQYF
D: NA; size: NA; length: 13; J: TRBJ1-1; V: TRBV7-2; DNA: TGTGCCAGCAGCGCACAGGGGAACACTGAAGCTTTCTTT; CDR3: CASSAQGNTEAFF
D: TRBD1; size: NA; length: 15; J: TRBJ1-1; V: TRBV5-1; DNA: TGCGCCAGCAGCTTGGCCCGGACAGGTTCGGCTGAAGCTTTCTTT; CDR3: CASSLARTGSAEAFF
D: TRBD1; size: NA; length: 15; J: TRBJ2-7; V: TRBV11-2; DNA: TGTGCCAGCAGTAGTAGACAGGGTCCGGCTACCGAGCAGTACTTC; CDR3: CASSSRQGPATEQYF
D: NA; size: NA; length: 13; J: TRBJ1-2; V: TRBV13; DNA: TGTGCCAGCAGCTTTAGAGGAGCATTAGGCTACACCTTC; CDR3: CASSFRGALGYTF
D: TRBD2; size: NA; length: 16; J: TRBJ2-2; V: TRBV4-1; DNA: TGCGCCAGCAGCCAAGGAACGGGAGGGCTCACCGGGGAGCTGTTTTTT; CDR3: CASSQGTGGLTGELFF
D: NA; size: NA; length: 13; J: TRBJ1-2; V: TRBV19; DNA: TGTGCCAGTACCCTTAGGAGAGACGGAGGCTACACCTTC; CDR3: CASTLRRDGGYTF
D: TRBD2; size: NA; length: 15; J: TRBJ2-7; V: TRBV4-3; DNA: TGCGCCAGCAGCCAAGCCGGGAGGGCCCTTGACGAGCAGTACTTC; CDR3: CASSQAGRALDEQYF
D: NA; size: NA; length: 14; J: TRBJ1-1; V: TRBV7-8; DNA: TGTGCCAGCAGCTTAGACCCCTCTTCAGGTGAAGCTTTCTTT; CDR3: CASSLDPSSGEAFF
D: NA; size: NA; length: 15; J: TRBJ1-3; V: TRBV4-2; DNA: TGTGCCAGCAGCCAAGATGGAGGGTCTGGAAACACCATATATTTT; CDR3: CASSQDGGSGNTIYF
D: TRBD2; size: NA; length: 17; J: TRBJ2-2; V: TRBV6-4; DNA: TGTGCCAGCAGTGACGATAGCGGGGGTTCGAACACCGGGGAGCTGTTTTTT; CDR3: CASSDDSGGSNTGELFF
D: NA; size: NA; length: 13; J: TRBJ2-7; V: TRBV18; DNA: TGTGCCAGCTCACCATTATCGGGCTACGAGCAGTACTTC; CDR3: CASSPLSGYEQYF
D: TRBD1; size: NA; length: 13; J: TRBJ2-5; V: TRBV7-8; DNA: TGTGCCACCGGCGACAGGGGTCGGGGGACCCAGTACTTC; CDR3: CATGDRGRGTQYF
D: NA; size: NA; length: 14; J: TRBJ2-7; V: TRBV28; DNA: TGTGCCAGCAGTTTATGGGCGGAGCCTGGGGAGCAGTACTTC; CDR3: CASSLWAEPGEQYF
D: NA; size: NA; length: 14; J: TRBJ1-2; V: TRBV5-4; DNA: TGTGCCAGCAGCTTGGAACAGTCGTCCTATGGCTACACCTTC; CDR3: CASSLEQSSYGYTF
D: NA; size: once; length: 14; J: TRBJ1-1; V: TRBV5-6; DNA: TGTGCCAGCAGCCTGGTGGACAGGAACACTGAAGCTTTCTTT; CDR3: CASSLVDRNTEAFF
D: NA; size: NA; length: 14; J: TRBJ2-3; V: TRBV5-6; DNA: TGTGCCAGCAGCTCCCCCCCATTCACAGATACGCAGTATTTT; CDR3: CASSSPPFTDTQYF
D: NA; size: NA; length: 14; J: TRBJ1-2; V: TRBV5-1; DNA: TGCGCCAGCAGCTTGAACAGGGCCCATAATGGCTACACCTTC; CDR3: CASSLNRAHNGYTF
D: NA; size: NA; length: 10; J: TRBJ2-1; V: TRBV29-1; DNA: TGCAGCGTCCCCAGGGGATGGCAGTTCTTC; CDR3: CSVPRGWQFF
D: NA; size: few; length: 15; J: TRBJ2-7; V: TRBV4-2; DNA: TGTGCCAGCAGCCAAGAGCGGGATGCAAGCCACGAGCAGTACTTC; CDR3: CASSQERDASHEQYF
D: NA; size: NA; length: 14; J: TRBJ1-5; V: TRBV15; DNA: TGTGCCACCAGCACCGACTATAGCAATCAGCCCCAGCATTTT; CDR3: CATSTDYSNQPQHF
D: NA; size: NA; length: 14; J: TRBJ2-1; V: TRBV27; DNA: TGTGCCAGCAGTTTTTCCCTAGCGTTTAATGAGCAGTTCTTC; CDR3: CASSFSLAFNEQFF
D: NA; size: NA; length: 10; J: TRBJ2-7; V: TRBV20-1; DNA: TGCAGTGCTCTTAGCAACGAGCAGTACTTC; CDR3: CSALSNEQYF
D: TRBD2; size: few; length: 16; J: TRBJ2-1; V: TRBV7-9; DNA: TGTGCCAGCAGCTTGTCTAGACTAGCGGGAGACGATGAGCAGTTCTTC; CDR3: CASSLSRLAGDDEQFF
D: TRBD1; size: NA; length: 13; J: TRBJ2-1; V: TRBV19; DNA: TGTGCCAGTCAACAGGGGCCTTACAATGAGCAGTTCTTC; CDR3: CASQQGPYNEQFF
D: TRBD2; size: NA; length: 18; J: TRBJ2-1; V: TRBV5-1; DNA: TGCGCCAGCAGCTTGGTTACAGCTGGGACTAGCGGGGGTTTAAAGCAGTTCTTC; CDR3: CASSLVTAGTSGGLKQFF
D: TRBD2; size: NA; length: 17; J: TRBJ2-1; V: TRBV7-3; DNA: TGTGCCAGCAGCTTAACTCCTCCCCGCGGGAGAGGTAATGAGCAGTTCTTC; CDR3: CASSLTPPRGRGNEQFF
D: NA; size: NA; length: 15; J: TRBJ1-1; V: TRBV2; DNA: TGTGCCAGCAGTCCCTCGGGGGGAGGGGGGACTGAAGCTTTCTTT; CDR3: CASSPSGGGGTEAFF
D: NA; size: NA; length: 17; J: TRBJ1-3; V: TRBV29-1; DNA: TGCAGCGTTGTAGGGGCCCCGCTCGCTAACTCTGGAAACACCATATATTTT; CDR3: CSVVGAPLANSGNTIYF
D: NA; size: NA; length: 13; J: TRBJ2-3; V: TRBV15; DNA: TGTGCCACCAGCAGAGGGGGGGCAGATACGCAGTATTTT; CDR3: CATSRGGADTQYF
D: NA; size: NA; length: 16; J: TRBJ1-1; V: TRBV4-3; DNA: TGCGCCAGCAGCCAAGACTTCGGGGTGAGGGGGACTGAAGCTTTCTTT; CDR3: CASSQDFGVRGTEAFF
D: TRBD1; size: NA; length: 19; J: TRBJ1-2; V: TRBV7-9; DNA: TGTGCCAGCAGCTTAACCCGAGTACAGGACAGGGGGGGATCCTATGGCTACACCTTC; CDR3: CASSLTRVQDRGGSYGYTF
D: NA; size: many; length: 16; J: TRBJ1-4; V: TRBV6-1; DNA: TGTGCCAGCAGTGAAGCCCAAGGGAGGGGTGATGAAAAACTGTTTTTT; CDR3: CASSEAQGRGDEKLFF
D: NA; size: NA; length: 13; J: TRBJ1-1; V: TRBV5-1; DNA: TGCGCCAGCAGCTTGGTGAGGGAATCTGAAGCTTTCTTT; CDR3: CASSLVRESEAFF
D: NA; size: NA; length: 15; J: TRBJ1-6; V: TRBV27; DNA: TGTGCCAGCAGTTTCGATCAGGGTCTTTATTCACCCCTCCACTTT; CDR3: CASSFDQGLYSPLHF
D: TRBD1; size: NA; length: 13; J: TRBJ1-2; V: TRBV9; DNA: TGTGCCAGCAGCGCAGGGACAGCCTATGGCTACACCTTC; CDR3: CASSAGTAYGYTF
D: TRBD1; size: NA; length: 14; J: TRBJ2-3; V: TRBV15; DNA: TGTGCCGAAATGAGGGGACAGGGCACAGATACGCAGTATTTT; CDR3: CAEMRGQGTDTQYF